Here is one T cell receptor (beta chain) with its context. Cohorts were determined from participant-reported clinical history. This record belongs to a study of blood T cell repertoires in COVID-19. As for the study in general: In each case, the material was cDNA or gDNA derived from T cells, B-cell-depleted T cells, or PBMCs.

Germline V CDR1 and CDR2: GTSNPN, SVGIG (reference sequence). V was shortened by 5 bases and J by 1 base, with 14 bases between the two germline ends. The CDR3 contains 14 residues. Libraries were prepared by immunoSEQ multiplex PCR; TCRdb keeps only in-frame clonotypes and omits some of them. The sample has roughly 240,000 clones, 70% to 90% seen once. The chain employs TRBV30 and TRBJ1-1; tentatively, D is TRBD1 (6 bases). Sequenced: PBMCs or T cells enriched from blood (not recorded which). The receptor was derived from a woman in her thirties or forties with acute COVID-19. For the CDR3, the DNA is TGTGCCTGGGCCCGGGACATCAAGAACACTGAAGCTTTCTTT. It translates to CAWARDIKNTEAFF.